These 21 T cell receptor beta chains came from one sample sequenced in a study of blood T cell repertoires in COVID-19. Measured with immunoSEQ multiplex PCR; TCRdb has only the in-frame clones, and not every one. This sample has over 350,000 clones, with roughly nine tenths found just once. The sample was PBMCs or T cells enriched from blood (not recorded which). The origin of the receptors is a woman in her 40s who had been exposed to COVID-19.

This rearrangement joins TRBV14 to TRBJ2-7, with a possible D match to TRBD2 (5 bases). Per the germline V gene, CDR1 is SGHDN and CDR2 is FVKESK. The CDR3 consists of 13 residues. Trimming took 4 bases from V and 3 from J, leaving 10 bases between them. The CDR3 loop reads CASSLLDGYEQYF. CDR3 DNA: TGTGCCAGCAGCCTACTAGACGGCTACGAGCAGTACTTC.

This clone was counted ten times or more. This rearrangement joins TRBV27 to TRBJ1-2; 9 nucleotides agree with TRBD1. The CDR3 has 16 amino acids. V gave up 5 bases and J gave up 3 bases; unmatched junction bases: 10. Looked up from germline, CDR1 is MNHEY and CDR2 is SMNVEV (reference sequence). The CDR3, as DNA: TGTGCCAGCAGTCCGGACAGGGGAATAGGGCACTATGGCTACACCTTC. This encodes CASSPDRGIGHYGYTF.

In this sample, this clone turned up once. The chain has TRBV5-1 and TRBJ2-7, with 13 bases aligning to TRBD2. Looked up from germline, CDR1 is SGHRS and CDR2 is YFSETQ. Unmatched junction bases numbered 4, after V lost 3 bases and J lost 4 bases. The CDR3 consists of 15 residues. CDR3 in amino acids: CASSSGTSGDYEQYF. Here the CDR3 DNA reads TGCGCCAGCAGCTCGGGGACTAGCGGGGATTACGAGCAGTACTTC.

The genes are TRBV27 and TRBJ2-1; D possibly corresponds to TRBD1 (6 bases). The CDR3 spans 15 residues. In germline, CDR1 is MNHEY, CDR2 SMNVEV (reference sequence). The ends were cut back, 6 bases at V and 3 bases at J, with 15 bases in the middle. The DNA of the CDR3 is TGTGCCAGCAGCCCCGGGACAACGTACTACAATGAGCAGTTCTTC. Residues: CASSPGTTYYNEQFF.

The rearrangement joins TRBV5-6 to TRBJ1-1, with D possibly matching TRBD1 (6 bases). The germline V gene has CDR1 SGHDT and CDR2 YYEEEE. Trimming shortened V by 3 bases and J by 11 bases, and 17 bases separated the two germline ends. CDR3 length: 13 amino acids. The CDR3 bases are TGTGCCAGCAGCTCAGGGGACCGCCAGGTGGCTTTCTTT. Encoded protein: CASSSGDRQVAFF. Together with reference TRBV5-6 and TRBJ1-1, the CDR3 gives the full variable domain: DAGVTQSPTHLIKTRGQQVTLRCSPKSGHDTVSWYQQALGQGPQFIFQYYEEEERQRGNFPDRFSGHQFPNYSSELNVNALLLGDSALYLCASSSGDRQVAFFGQGTRLTVV.

This rearrangement joins TRBV29-1 to TRBJ1-5, with 8 bases identical to TRBD1. Per germline, CDR1 SQVTM and CDR2 ANQGSEA. The CDR3 has 14 residues. Unmatched junction bases numbered 7, after V lost 5 bases and J lost 4 bases. This CDR3 reads CSVSRGTGNQPQHF. The CDR3 bases are TGCAGCGTTTCCAGAGGGACAGGTAATCAGCCCCAGCATTTT.

The chain joins TRBV4-1 to TRBJ2-5, with TRBD2 matching 8 bases. J was trimmed by 0 bases and V by 2 bases; bases with no gene match: 8. The germline V gene encodes CDR1 MGHRA and CDR2 YSYEKL. The CDR3 extends over 17 amino acids. For the CDR3, the DNA is TGCGCCAGCAGCCAATCTAGAGCGGGAGCTAACCAAGAGACCCAGTACTTC. Protein sequence: CASSQSRAGANQETQYF.

The V call is TRBV7-2, the J call TRBJ2-7; 11 bases match TRBD1. CDR1 and CDR2 from the germline V gene are SGHTA and FQGNSA. The V and J ends lost 5 bases and 4 bases, in that order; junction bases with no gene match: 4. The CDR3 sequence is 14 residues long. Written as DNA, the CDR3 is TGTGCCAGCAGCCCAGGGACAGGGGGGTACGAGCAGTACTTC. Translated, it gives CASSPGTGGYEQYF.

In regard to this clone: At the DNA level, this CDR3 is encoded by other sequences in the same sample as well. The rearrangement joins TRBV9 to TRBJ2-7, with TRBD1 identical over 10 bases. The CDR3 has 15 amino acids. CDR1 is SGDLS, CDR2 YYNGEE, per germline. V shed 4 bases and J 0 bases; nucleotides not matched to a gene: 4. This CDR3 reads CASSPRTGGSYEQYF. The CDR3 DNA reads as TGTGCCAGCAGCCCAAGGACAGGGGGCTCCTACGAGCAGTACTTC.

This clone was recorded only once. The V gene is TRBV11-3, the J gene TRBJ1-6; D possibly corresponds to TRBD1 (5 bases). The germline V gene encodes CDR1 SGHNT and CDR2 YENEEA. The CDR3 has 16 amino acids. With 1 base removed from V and 7 bases from J, the gap between germline ends came to 14 bases. CDR3 residues: CASSLAHRRGNSPLHF. CDR3 bases: TGTGCCAGCAGCTTAGCACATAGGAGGGGAAATTCACCCCTCCACTTT.

J is TRBJ1-5 and V is TRBV6-2 or TRBV6-3; D remains ambiguous. V was shortened by 2 bases and J by 7 bases, with 21 bases between the two germline ends. CDR3 length: 17 amino acids. The germline gives CDR1 MNHEY, CDR2 SVGEGT. CDR3 protein: CASSYTGEGPRWQPQHF. The CDR3, as DNA: TGTGCCAGCAGTTACACCGGGGAAGGGCCACGGTGGCAGCCCCAGCATTTT.

The rearrangement links TRBV9 to TRBJ2-7; weak D call: TRBD2 (6 bases). The CDR3 sequence is 14 residues long. Trimming took 0 bases from V and 3 from J, leaving 10 bases between them. CDR1 and CDR2 from the germline V gene are SGDLS and YYNGEE. The CDR3 DNA sequence: TGTGCCAGCAGCGTAGATTTTAGCGGCTACGAGCAGTACTTC. As protein: CASSVDFSGYEQYF.

This clone was recorded a few times. The chain couples TRBV12-3 or TRBV12-4 to TRBJ2-1; 9 bases match TRBD2. Trimming at V came to 5 bases and at J to 10 bases, leaving 3 bases not matched to a gene. The CDR3 has 12 amino acids. The CDR3 protein is CASSPGTSEQFF. CDR3 coding DNA: TGTGCCAGCAGTCCCGGGACTAGCGAGCAGTTCTTC.

The CDR3 reads CASEPGRGGFSYNEQFF. The CDR3, as DNA: TGTGCTAGTGAACCTGGACGGGGGGGCTTCTCCTACAATGAGCAGTTCTTC. V gene TRBV12-5 combines with J gene TRBJ2-1, with TRBD2 identical over 8 bases. J was trimmed by 0 bases and V by 7 bases; bases with no gene match: 11. This CDR3 contains 17 residues. CDR1 and CDR2 (germline): LGHNT, FRNRAP.

This chain joins TRBV15 and TRBJ2-5; the match to TRBD1 covers 8 bases. Germline-derived CDR1 and CDR2 are LNHNV and YYDKDF (reference sequence). Losses at the gene ends were 5 bases for V and 7 bases for J; bases not matched to a gene: 18. This CDR3 region has 17 residues. The CDR3 spells CATSRPVSSQGAVTQYF. The CDR3 DNA is TGTGCCACCAGCCGCCCCGTTTCTTCGCAGGGGGCTGTGACCCAGTACTTC.

The chain links TRBV25-1 to TRBJ1-2; TRBD1 might be the D (5 bases). Germline CDR1 and CDR2: MGHDK and SYGVNS. This CDR3 has 14 amino acids. Trimming removed 4 bases from V and 4 bases from J, with 13 bases in between. The CDR3 loop reads CASSGIGGTYGYTF. CDR3 sequence (DNA): TGTGCCAGCAGTGGCATCGGGGGTACCTATGGCTACACCTTC.

The chain has TRBV7-8 and TRBJ1-2; D gene uncertain. The germline gives CDR1 SGHVS, CDR2 FQNEAQ. CDR3 length: 15 residues. V lost 4 bases, J lost 0 bases, and 12 bases lay in between. The DNA for the CDR3 is TGTGCCAGCAGCTCCGACGGGTGGTCTAACTATGGCTACACCTTC. It translates to CASSSDGWSNYGYTF.

Concerning this clone itself: Other DNA sequences within the sample encode an identical CDR3. The chain couples TRBV19 to TRBJ1-2; 8 bases are a match to TRBD1. The CDR3 spans 13 residues. The V and J ends lost 8 bases and 4 bases, in that order; junction bases with no gene match: 6. Germline V gene lookup returns CDR1 LNHDA and CDR2 SQIVND (reference sequence). The CDR3 region has the DNA TGTGCCAGTTCAGGGACAGGCGGCTATGGCTACACCTTC. Protein: CASSGTGGYGYTF.

The chain links TRBV19 to TRBJ1-6, with TRBD1 identical over 11 bases. The V segment lost 5 bases and the J segment 6 bases; nucleotides outside the gene matches: 21. Looked up from germline, CDR1 is LNHDA and CDR2 is SQIVND (reference sequence). This CDR3 spans 21 amino acids. The CDR3 loop is CASSQNSPGTGGTLPNSPLHF. The CDR3 bases are TGTGCCAGTAGTCAGAACTCCCCTGGGACAGGGGGGACCCTCCCTAATTCACCCCTCCACTTT. Full variable domain (missing parts from reference TRBV19 and TRBJ1-6): DGGITQSPKYLFRKEGQNVTLSCEQNLNHDAMYWYRQDPGQGLRLIYYSQIVNDFQKGDIAEGYSVSREKKESFPLTVTSAQKNPTAFYLCASSQNSPGTGGTLPNSPLHFGNGTRLTVT.

The chain combines TRBV27 with TRBJ1-1; TRBD1 is a possible D gene (6 bases). Trimming took 4 bases from V and 5 from J, leaving 14 bases between them. CDR3 length equals 14 residues. Germline V gene sequence: CDR1 MNHEY, CDR2 SMNVEV (reference sequence). CDR3 in DNA: TGTGCCAGCAGTTATAACAGGGTTCTTACTGAAGCTTTCTTT. Its protein product is CASSYNRVLTEAFF.

The V gene is TRBV6-2 or TRBV6-3, the J gene TRBJ2-2; TRBD1 aligns across 7 bases. This CDR3 has 15 amino acids. Germline CDR1 reads MNHEY; CDR2 reads SVGEGT. Trimming at V came to 6 bases and at J to 7 bases, leaving 11 bases not matched to a gene. CDR3 amino acids: CASSPDRVFGGELFF. The DNA of the CDR3 is TGTGCCAGCAGCCCCGACAGGGTGTTTGGCGGGGAGCTGTTTTTT.